The TCR beta chain under discussion was sequenced for a study of cytomegalovirus exposure and HLA in healthy donors. Study-wide results and caveats: Productive status was seen about 90% or about 30% of the time for most TCR beta V segments in an earlier analysis.

On this clone: Its antigen is currently unknown.

CDR3 length: 16 amino acids. Germline V lookup: CDR1 SNHLY, CDR2 FYNNEI. Trimming took 4 bases from V and 0 from J; bases not matched to a gene: 4. Amplification used 60 Vbeta primers and 13 Jbeta primers. TCRdb's table, derived via immunoSEQ multiplex PCR, lists solely in-frame clones and lacks some. The sample has about 190,000 clones, roughly 87% seen once; the top ten hold around 0.99%. The receptor's source is a boy between 2 and 10 years old in good health and CMV-seronegative. The genes are TRBV2 and TRBJ2-3; TRBD2 matches at 10 bases. Sequenced input: PBMCs. The CDR3 reads CASSGTSGFSTDTQYF. The CDR3 coding sequence is TGTGCCAGCAGTGGGACTAGCGGCTTCAGCACAGATACGCAGTATTTT.